One and the same sample provided the 10 T cell receptor beta chains below, sequenced in a study of cytomegalovirus exposure and HLA in healthy donors. PCR used 60 Vbeta primers and 13 Jbeta primers. Repertoires were generated with immunoSEQ multiplex PCR, while TCRdb's copy carries only in-frame clones and drops some. This table holds roughly 110,000 clones, 60% to 80% found once. Sequencing was performed on PBMCs. The receptor source for this set is a human donor in good health.

V is TRBV11-2 and J is TRBJ2-7; maybe TRBD1 (6 bases). Germline CDR1 is SGHAT and CDR2 is FQNNGV. This CDR3 region has 14 residues. V lost 1 base to trimming and J lost 5 bases, with 12 bases between them. The CDR3 DNA sequence: TGTGCCAGCAGCTTAGTCCCAGGGGCCCACGAGCAGTACTTC. Its protein is CASSLVPGAHEQYF. The variable domain in full, completed from reference TRBV11-2 and TRBJ2-7, reads EAGVAQSPRYKIIEKRQSVAFWCNPISGHATLYWYQQILGQGPKLLIQFQNNGVVDDSQLPKDRFSAERLKGVDSTLKIQPAKLEDSAVYLCASSLVPGAHEQYFGPGTRLTVT.

This clone was counted a single time. The V gene is TRBV7-9, the J gene TRBJ2-3; D not resolved. The CDR3 contains 14 residues. Germline lookup yields CDR1 SEHNR and CDR2 FQNEAQ (reference sequence). The V and J ends lost 3 bases and 2 bases respectively, with 9 bases between them. CDR3 loop: CASSFSKNTDTQYF. DNA of the CDR3: TGTGCCAGCAGCTTTTCCAAAAACACAGATACGCAGTATTTT.

This clone was counted a few times. The gene calls are TRBV9 and TRBJ2-7, with D possibly being TRBD2 (7 bases). The germline gives CDR1 SGDLS, CDR2 YYNGEE. The V end was cut by 1 base, the J end by 2 bases, with 13 bases between. The CDR3 sequence is 15 residues long. CDR3 loop: CASSVTRGGAYEQYF. CDR3 sequence (DNA): TGTGCCAGCAGCGTAACTAGGGGGGGGGCCTACGAGCAGTACTTC.

The J gene is TRBJ1-1, the V gene TRBV5-4, with D perhaps TRBD1 (5 bases). Trimming left V 4 bases short and J 1 base short, with 11 bases between. The V gene's germline CDR1 is SGHNT and CDR2 YYREEE (reference sequence). CDR3 length equals 14 residues. CDR3 loop: CASSQRDRNTEAFF. Written as DNA, the CDR3 is TGTGCCAGCAGCCAGCGCGACAGGAACACTGAAGCTTTCTTT.

V usage is TRBV7-6 and J usage is TRBJ2-7; 7 bases are shared with TRBD2. Germline assignment: CDR1 SGHVS and CDR2 FNYEAQ. The CDR3 spans 15 residues. Unmatched junction bases numbered 10, after V lost 5 bases and J lost 3 bases. The CDR3 is CASSLEAGPSYEQYF. The DNA of the CDR3 is TGTGCCAGCAGCCTTGAAGCGGGGCCGAGCTACGAGCAGTACTTC.

The gene calls are TRBV6-1 and TRBJ2-7; D perhaps matches TRBD1 (5 bases). The germline V gene encodes CDR1 MNHNS and CDR2 SASEGT. V shed 8 bases and J shed 3 bases, with 17 bases lying between them. The CDR3 contains 14 residues. Here the CDR3 reads CASQPFRTNYEQYF. The CDR3 DNA is TGTGCCAGCCAACCTTTTAGGACAAACTACGAGCAGTACTTC.

This clone was seen only a few times. The chain carries TRBV27 and TRBJ2-7, with 8 bases lining up with TRBD1. With V trimmed by 7 bases and J by 0 bases, 5 bases remained unmatched. The germline CDR1 and CDR2 sequences are MNHEY and SMNVEV (reference sequence). CDR3 length: 14 residues. The CDR3 protein is CASIRTGTSYEQYF. The CDR3 region has the DNA TGTGCCAGCATTCGGACAGGGACCTCCTACGAGCAGTACTTC.

This chain joins TRBV15 and TRBJ2-7, with D possibly matching TRBD2 (6 bases). CDR3 length: 14 amino acids. CDR1 and CDR2 from the germline V gene are LNHNV and YYDKDF (reference sequence). V was cut by 0 bases and J by 11 bases, with 17 bases left in between. In DNA, the CDR3 is TGTGCCACCAGCAGAGATAACCTTGGGGGGTTCAAGTACTTC. The encoded protein is CATSRDNLGGFKYF.

The chain has TRBV4-3 and TRBJ2-3; 7 bases map to TRBD2. Germline loops: CDR1 LGHNA, CDR2 YSLEER. This CDR3 is 15 amino acids long. J was trimmed by 1 base and V by 3 bases; bases with no gene match: 4. The CDR3 here is CASSQGLPRTDTQYF. CDR3 DNA: TGCGCCAGCAGCCAGGGACTACCCCGCACAGATACGCAGTATTTT.

This chain joins TRBV9 and TRBJ1-2, with TRBD1 matching over 12 bases. The CDR3 loop spans 14 amino acids. J gave up 5 bases and V 4 bases, and 3 bases lay outside the gene matches. Germline V gives CDR1 SGDLS, CDR2 YYNGEE. The CDR3 DNA follows: TGTGCCAGCAGCCCGGGACAGGGGGCATATGGCTACACCTTC. This codes for CASSPGQGAYGYTF. The full variable domain, rest sourced from reference TRBV9 and TRBJ1-2, is DSGVTQTPKHLITATGQRVTLRCSPRSGDLSVYWYQQSLDQGLQFLIQYYNGEERAKGNILERFSAQQFPDLHSELNLSSLELGDSALYFCASSPGQGAYGYTFGSGTRLTVV.